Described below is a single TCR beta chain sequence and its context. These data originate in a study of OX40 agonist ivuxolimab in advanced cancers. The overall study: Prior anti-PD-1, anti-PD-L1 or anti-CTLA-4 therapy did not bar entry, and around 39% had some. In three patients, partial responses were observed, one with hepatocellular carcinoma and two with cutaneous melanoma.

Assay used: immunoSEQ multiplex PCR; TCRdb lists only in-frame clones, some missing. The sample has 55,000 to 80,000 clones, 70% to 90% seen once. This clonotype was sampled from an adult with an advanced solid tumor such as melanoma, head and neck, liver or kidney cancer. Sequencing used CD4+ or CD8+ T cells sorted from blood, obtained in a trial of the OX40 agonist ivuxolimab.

CDR3: CASSLDGGEANVLTF. The CDR3 DNA reads as TGCGCCAGCAGCCTGGATGGCGGAGAGGCCAACGTCCTGACTTTC. V gene TRBV5-1 combines with J gene TRBJ2-6; D gene uncertain. CDR3 length: 15 residues. V shed 4 bases and J shed 6 bases, with 14 bases lying between them. Germline CDR1 and CDR2: SGHRS and YFSETQ.